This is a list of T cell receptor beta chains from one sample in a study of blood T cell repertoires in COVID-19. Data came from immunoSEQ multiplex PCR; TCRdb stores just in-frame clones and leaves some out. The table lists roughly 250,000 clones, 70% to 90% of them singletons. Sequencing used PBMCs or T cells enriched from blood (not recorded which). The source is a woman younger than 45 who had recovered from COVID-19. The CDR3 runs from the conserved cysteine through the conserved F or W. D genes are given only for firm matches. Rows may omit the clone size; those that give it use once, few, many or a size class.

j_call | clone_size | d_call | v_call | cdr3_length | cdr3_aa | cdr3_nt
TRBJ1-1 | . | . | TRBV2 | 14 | CASSEGLLNTEAFF | TGTGCCAGCAGTGAGGGGCTATTGAACACTGAAGCTTTCTTT
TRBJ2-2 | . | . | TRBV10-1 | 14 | CASSKGVKTGELFF | TGCGCCAGCAGTAAGGGGGTAAAAACCGGGGAGCTGTTTTTT
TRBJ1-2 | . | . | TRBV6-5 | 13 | CASSYGRVGGYTF | TGTGCCAGCAGTTACGGTAGAGTCGGGGGCTACACCTTC
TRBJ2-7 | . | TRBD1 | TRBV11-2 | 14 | CASSQGQGAYEQYF | TGTGCCAGCAGCCAAGGACAGGGGGCCTACGAGCAGTACTTC
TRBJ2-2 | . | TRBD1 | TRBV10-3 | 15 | CAIRPGQGNTGELFF | TGTGCCATTAGACCGGGACAGGGGAACACCGGGGAGCTGTTTTTT
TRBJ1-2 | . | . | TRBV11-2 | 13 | CASRDGRADGYTF | TGTGCCAGCAGGGACGGCAGGGCGGATGGCTACACCTTC
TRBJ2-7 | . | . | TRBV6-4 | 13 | CASSEEQGYEQYF | TGTGCCAGCAGTGAAGAACAGGGCTACGAGCAGTACTTC
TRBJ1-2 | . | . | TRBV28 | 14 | CASSIPDSIGGYTF | TGTGCCAGCAGTATCCCGGACAGTATTGGTGGCTACACCTTC
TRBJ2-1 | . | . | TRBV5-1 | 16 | CASSLGRDYPYNEQFF | TGCGCCAGCAGCTTGGGTCGGGATTACCCCTACAATGAGCAGTTCTTC
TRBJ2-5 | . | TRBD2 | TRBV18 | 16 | CASSPRTSGGQETQYF | TGTGCCAGCTCACCACGGACTAGCGGGGGTCAAGAGACCCAGTACTTC
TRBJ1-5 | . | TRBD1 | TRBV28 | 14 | CASSLNRGNQPQHF | TGTGCCAGCAGTTTGAACAGGGGTAATCAGCCCCAGCATTTT
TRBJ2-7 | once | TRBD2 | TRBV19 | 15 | CASSTGGPSSYEQYF | TGTGCCAGTAGTACGGGGGGACCCAGCTCCTACGAGCAGTACTTC
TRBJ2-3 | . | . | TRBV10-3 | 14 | CAIRTTGSTDTQYF | TGTGCCATCAGGACCACAGGGAGCACAGATACGCAGTATTTT
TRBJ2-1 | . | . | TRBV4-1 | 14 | CASSQPGLYNEQFF | TGCGCCAGCAGCCAACCGGGACTTTACAATGAGCAGTTCTTC
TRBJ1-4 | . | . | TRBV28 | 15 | CASSFPGGSAEKLFF | TGTGCCAGCAGTTTCCCCGGGGGGTCAGCTGAAAAACTGTTTTTT
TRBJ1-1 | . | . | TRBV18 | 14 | CASSPLALPPEAFF | TGTGCCAGCTCACCACTAGCACTGCCTCCCGAAGCTTTCTTT
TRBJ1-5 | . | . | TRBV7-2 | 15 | CASSLAGRANQPQHF | TGTGCCAGCAGCTTAGCGGGGAGGGCCAATCAGCCCCAGCATTTT
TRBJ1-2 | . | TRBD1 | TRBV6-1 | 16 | CASSEGRGTGTYGYTF | TGTGCCAGCAGTGAAGGTCGGGGGACAGGGACCTATGGCTACACCTTC
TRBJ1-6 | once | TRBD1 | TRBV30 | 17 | CAWSVFGVDRGLSPLHF | TGTGCCTGGAGTGTATTTGGGGTTGACAGGGGACTTTCACCCCTCCACTTT
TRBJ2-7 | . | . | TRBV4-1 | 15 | CASSRGVRGAYEQYF | TGCGCCAGCAGCCGAGGAGTGCGGGGCGCCTACGAGCAGTACTTC
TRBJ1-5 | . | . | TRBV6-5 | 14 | CASSGAGVGQPQHF | TGTGCCAGCAGCGGTGCAGGGGTGGGTCAGCCCCAGCATTTT
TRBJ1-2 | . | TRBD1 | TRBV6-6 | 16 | CASRNGQGLTSYGYTF | TGTGCCAGCAGGAACGGACAGGGCCTTACGTCCTATGGCTACACCTTC
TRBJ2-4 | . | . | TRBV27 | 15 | CASRVGVLAKNIQYF | TGTGCCAGCAGGGTCGGAGTCCTAGCCAAAAACATTCAGTACTTC
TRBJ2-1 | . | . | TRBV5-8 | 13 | CASNRRVHNEQFF | TGTGCCAGCAACCGGAGGGTCCACAATGAGCAGTTCTTC
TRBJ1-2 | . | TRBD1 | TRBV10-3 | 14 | CAISGGQGYYGYTF | TGTGCCATCAGTGGTGGACAGGGGTACTATGGCTACACCTTC
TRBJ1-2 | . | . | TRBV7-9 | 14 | CASSLEWATYGYTF | TGTGCCAGCAGCTTAGAATGGGCCACCTATGGCTACACCTTC
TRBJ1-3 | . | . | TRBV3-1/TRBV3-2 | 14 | CASSRTGSGNTIYF | TGTGCCAGCAGTCGAACAGGGTCCGGAAACACCATATATTTT
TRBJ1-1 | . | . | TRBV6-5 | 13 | CASSYEGATEAFF | TGTGCCAGCAGTTACGAAGGGGCAACTGAAGCTTTCTTT
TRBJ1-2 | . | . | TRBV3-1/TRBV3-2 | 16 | CASSQVAAGENYGYTF | TGTGCCAGCAGCCAAGTTGCGGCAGGGGAAAACTATGGCTACACCTTC
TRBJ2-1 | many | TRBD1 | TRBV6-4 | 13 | CASSGTAYNEQFF | TGTGCCAGCAGCGGGACAGCCTACAATGAGCAGTTCTTC
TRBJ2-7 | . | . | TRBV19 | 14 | CASSKMDSLHEQYF | TGTGCCAGTAGTAAAATGGACAGTCTGCACGAGCAGTACTTC